Reported below is one T cell receptor beta chain. MiXCR, run by TCRdb on the 5' RACE reads, gives a single entry per CDR3 protein. The table includes roughly 690,000 distinct CDR3 sequences, roughly 20% detected once. From germline, CDR1 is SEHNR and CDR2 FQNEAQ (reference sequence). J was trimmed by 8 bases and V by 1 base; bases with no gene match: 4. The CDR3 extends over 14 amino acids. This entry belongs to a study of identical twins. These sequences were also reported in another study, on T cells expressing NK-cell markers. That work contributes: Seven HCMV-seropositive donors and one seronegative donor made up the eight sequenced donors.

The source is a woman between 18 and 30 years old in good health. Sequencing used PBMCs. The chain is built from TRBV7-9 and TRBJ2-3, with 9 bases identical to TRBD2. The CDR3 region has the DNA TGTGCCAGCAGCTTAGTCCTAGCGGGGAGTACGCAGTATTTT. Translation gives CASSLVLAGSTQYF.